This T cell receptor beta chain appears in the sequencing data of a study of CD8+CD57+ T cells in acquired aplastic anemia. Study as a whole: Quantities of DNA derived from sorted CD4+ and CD8+ cells averaged 3.2 ug.

All patients picked for sequencing had shown, by flow cytometry, an expansion of CD8+CD57+ cells. Genomic DNA, the template, was used for profiling of the TCR beta VDJ and CDR3. Each CDR3 protein gets one entry after TCRdb re-called the reads with MiXCR. The sample lists some 180,000 distinct CDR3 sequences, more than 60% occurring once. Trimming took 5 bases from V and 4 from J; bases not matched to a gene: 2. This CDR3 region has 14 residues. Germline V gives CDR1 SNHLY, CDR2 FYNNEI. This receptor was obtained from a human donor with aplastic anemia. The sample comprised sorted CD4+, CD8+, or CD8+CD57+ T cells (not recorded which) from PBMCs. V usage is TRBV2 and J usage is TRBJ2-5; 12 bases are a match to TRBD1. The CDR3 here is CASSRDRGPETQYF. The CDR3 nucleotides read TGTGCCAGCAGTAGGGACAGGGGGCCAGAGACCCAGTACTTC.